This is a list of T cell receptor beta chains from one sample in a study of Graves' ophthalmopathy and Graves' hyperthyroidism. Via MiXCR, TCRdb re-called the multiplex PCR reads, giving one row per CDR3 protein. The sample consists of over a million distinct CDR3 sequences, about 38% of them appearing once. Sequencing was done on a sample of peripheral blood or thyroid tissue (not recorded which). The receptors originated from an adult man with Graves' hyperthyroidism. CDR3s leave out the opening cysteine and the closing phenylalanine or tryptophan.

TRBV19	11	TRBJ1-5	ASSSGHTQPQH
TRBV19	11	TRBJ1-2	ASSIGRFYGYT
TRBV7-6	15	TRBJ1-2	ASSLAAGAARGAGYT
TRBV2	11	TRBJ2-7	ASSEGGRYEQY
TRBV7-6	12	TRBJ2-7	ASSRGRGTYEQY
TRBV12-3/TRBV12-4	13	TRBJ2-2	ASSARGSDTGELF
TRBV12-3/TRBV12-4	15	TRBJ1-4	ASSLGVGLSSNEKLF
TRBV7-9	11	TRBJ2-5	ASRRDTQETQY
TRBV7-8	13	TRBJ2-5	ASSLIGGRRETQY
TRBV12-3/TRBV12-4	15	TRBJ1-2	ASSPKRTGGANYGYT
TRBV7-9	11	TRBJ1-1	ASSLTTNTEAF
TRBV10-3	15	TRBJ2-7	AISEGITDSLSYEQY
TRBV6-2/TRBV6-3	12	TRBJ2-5	AIRRLAFQETQY
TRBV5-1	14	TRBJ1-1	ASSLSPGPMDTEAF